These T cell receptor beta chains were read from a single sample in a study of Ad26.COV2.S vaccination and SARS-CoV-2 variants. Libraries were prepared by immunoSEQ multiplex PCR; TCRdb keeps only in-frame clonotypes and omits some of them. The sample contains hundreds of thousands of clones, approximately 92% of which appear only once. The sequencing used peripheral blood, collected in a trial of Ad26.COV2.S vaccine versus placebo. The origin of the receptors is a person aged 18 to 59 who received the Ad26.COV2.S COVID-19 vaccine or a placebo. Each CDR3 is given with its conserved first and last residue. D genes are given only for firm matches. Size values are once, few and many counts, or a class for expanded clones, and some rows have none.

cdr3_aa	cdr3_nt	clone_size	v_call	j_call	d_call
CASSLPLNVGAGRDYGYTF	TGCGCCAGCAGCTTGCCCCTCAACGTCGGGGCAGGGAGGGACTATGGCTACACCTTC	-	TRBV5-1	TRBJ1-2	-
CASSFQVDPLNSPLHF	TGTGCCAGCAGTTTTCAGGTGGATCCACTTAATTCACCCCTCCACTTT	-	TRBV27	TRBJ1-6	-
CASSLEVLSGGSDYGYTF	TGCGCCAGCAGCTTGGAAGTTTTATCAGGGGGAAGTGACTATGGCTACACCTTC	-	TRBV5-1	TRBJ1-2	TRBD1
CASSRLETYNEQFF	TGCGCCAGCAGCCGACTAGAAACCTACAATGAGCAGTTCTTC	-	TRBV4-1	TRBJ2-1	-
CASSLTGGTINEQFF	TGTGCCAGCAGCTTAACGGGGGGGACGATCAATGAGCAGTTCTTC	-	TRBV7-3	TRBJ2-1	TRBD2
CASSLEGQGTLVQYF	TGTGCCAGCAGCTTAGAGGGACAGGGGACCTTGGTTCAGTACTTC	few	TRBV7-2	TRBJ2-4	TRBD1
CASSIHRVGGYTF	TGTGCCAGCAGTATCCACAGGGTAGGTGGCTACACCTTC	-	TRBV6-5	TRBJ1-2	-
CATSPTGNEQYF	TGTGCCACCAGCCCGACAGGGAACGAGCAGTACTTC	-	TRBV24-1	TRBJ2-7	TRBD1
CASSSPGGSWETQYF	TGCGCCAGCAGCTCCCCCGGGGGCTCCTGGGAGACCCAGTACTTC	-	TRBV5-1	TRBJ2-5	-
CASSLALAGGATGELFF	TGTGCCAGCAGCTTAGCCCTCGCGGGAGGTGCCACCGGGGAGCTGTTTTTT	-	TRBV7-8	TRBJ2-2	TRBD2
CASSLLAGGLDTQYF	TGTGCCAGCAGTCTACTAGCGGGGGGGTTAGATACGCAGTATTTT	-	TRBV28	TRBJ2-3	TRBD2
CASSGGPRAYGYTF	TGTGCCAGCAGTGGGGGACCCAGGGCCTATGGCTACACCTTC	-	TRBV5-5	TRBJ1-2	-
CASSLAGVLNYGYTF	TGTGCCAGCAGTTTAGCCGGGGTCCTTAACTATGGCTACACCTTC	-	TRBV28	TRBJ1-2	-
CASSLPGTGGVRGYTF	TGCGCCAGCAGCTTGCCGGGGACAGGGGGAGTTCGCGGCTACACCTTC	-	TRBV5-1	TRBJ1-2	TRBD1
CASSLADRRETQYF	TGTGCCAGTAGTCTCGCGGACAGGCGAGAGACCCAGTACTTC	once	TRBV19	TRBJ2-5	TRBD1